Presented here are 3 T cell receptor beta chains from one specimen sequenced in a study of early T cells in non-severe SARS-CoV-2 infection. TCRdb itself ran the 5' RACE reads through MiXCR, one entry per CDR3 protein. The sample lists 75,000 to 80,000 distinct CDR3 sequences, around 11% seen once, with more than 10% in the top ten. This specimen was whole blood, taken at baseline. The receptors come from an adult who was a healthcare worker with PCR-confirmed SARS-CoV-2 infection or an uninfected control (not recorded which).

This clonotype was found a few times. The V call is TRBV5-5, the J call TRBJ1-5, with unresolved D. This CDR3 region has 14 residues. Germline CDR1 SGHKS, CDR2 YYEKEE (reference sequence). V was trimmed by 2 bases and J by 7 bases, leaving 13 bases between them. The CDR3 loop is CASSLTGPLQPQHF. The CDR3 DNA reads TGTGCCAGCAGCTTAACCGGGCCACTACAGCCCCAGCATTTT.

This clonotype was counted a few times. The gene calls are TRBV20-1 and TRBJ2-1; TRBD2 aligns across 14 bases. Germline V gene data show CDR1 as DFQATT and CDR2 as SNEGSKA (reference sequence). This CDR3 contains 16 residues. The ends lost 2 bases at V and 7 bases at J; junction bases unmatched: 7. CDR3 sequence reads: CSARLPGLAGVNEQFF. For the CDR3, the DNA is TGCAGTGCTAGACTCCCGGGACTAGCGGGGGTTAATGAGCAGTTCTTC.

This clonotype was detected a few times. The chain couples TRBV3-1 to TRBJ2-4; a weak D match, TRBD1 (7 bases). The CDR3 is 15 amino acids. Germline V gene sequence: CDR1 LGHDT, CDR2 YNNKEL (reference sequence). With 3 bases removed from V and 9 bases from J, the gap between germline ends came to 18 bases. The DNA of the CDR3 is TGTGCCAGCAGCCAGAACAGGGGAGGAGGGAGCATTCAGTACTTC. It yields the protein CASSQNRGGGSIQYF. Filled out from reference TRBV3-1 and TRBJ2-4, the complete variable domain reads DTAVSQTPKYLVTQMGNDKSIKCEQNLGHDTMYWYKQDSKKFLKIMFSYNNKELIINETVPNRFSPKSPDKAHLNLHINSLELGDSAVYFCASSQNRGGGSIQYFGAGTRLSVL.